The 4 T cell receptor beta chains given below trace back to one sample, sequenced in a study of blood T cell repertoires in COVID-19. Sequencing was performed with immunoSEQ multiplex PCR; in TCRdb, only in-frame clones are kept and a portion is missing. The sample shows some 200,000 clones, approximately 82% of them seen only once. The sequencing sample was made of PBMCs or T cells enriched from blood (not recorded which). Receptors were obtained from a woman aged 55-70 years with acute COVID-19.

The CDR3 bases are TGTGCCAGTCTAGGACCGGGGAGTGAAGCTTTCTTT. This encodes CASLGPGSEAFF. The chain links TRBV19 to TRBJ1-1, with D unclear. The CDR3 runs to 12 residues. CDR1 and CDR2 (germline): LNHDA, SQIVND (reference sequence). V was cut by 8 bases and J by 7 bases, with 14 bases left in between.

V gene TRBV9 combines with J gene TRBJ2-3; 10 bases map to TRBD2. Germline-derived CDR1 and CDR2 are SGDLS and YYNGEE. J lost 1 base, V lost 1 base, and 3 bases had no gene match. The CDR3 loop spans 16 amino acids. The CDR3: CASSVTGTSGTDTQYF. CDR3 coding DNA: TGTGCCAGCAGCGTAACCGGGACTAGCGGCACAGATACGCAGTATTTT.

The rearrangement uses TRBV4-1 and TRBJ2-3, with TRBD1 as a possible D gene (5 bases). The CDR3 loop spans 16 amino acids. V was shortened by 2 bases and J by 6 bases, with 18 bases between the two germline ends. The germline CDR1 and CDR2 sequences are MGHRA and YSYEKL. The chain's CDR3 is CASSQSPRVETDTQYF. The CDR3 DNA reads TGCGCCAGCAGCCAAAGCCCCAGGGTTGAGACGGATACGCAGTATTTT.

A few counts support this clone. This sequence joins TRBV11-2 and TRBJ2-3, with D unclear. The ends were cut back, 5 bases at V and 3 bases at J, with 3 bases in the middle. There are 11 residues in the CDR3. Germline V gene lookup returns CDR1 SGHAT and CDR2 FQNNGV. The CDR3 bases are TGTGCCAGCAGCCCAACAGATACGCAGTATTTT. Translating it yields CASSPTDTQYF.